This T cell receptor (beta chain) was recorded in a study of blood T cell repertoires in COVID-19 (dated by TCRdb to 2020 to 2021). As for the study more broadly: Collaborator samples came from the United States, Italy and Spain and covered acute and convalescent phases of COVID-19. The material from the prospective study consisted of cDNA or gDNA derived from T cells, B-cell-depleted T cells, or PBMCs. The dataset comprised deeply sampled blood TCRbeta repertoires from subjects exposed to, actively infected with, or recovered from COVID-19. A freely available public database, intended as a resource for researchers studying the immune response to SARS-CoV-2, is where the repertoires were released. Samples were obtained from the ongoing ImmuneRACE study (first 160 participants) and from over a thousand subjects provided by 6 global collaborators. Nearly every sample came with metadata listing a de-identified subject ID, COVID-19 status, age in years and sex. Where HLA class I and class II types were available, the types were taken from metadata supplied by the sample provider, not from assay-based typing.

Beyond this particular receptor, the publication reports: How much clinical and demographic metadata was included differed by source and by participant, and the metadata was provided uncurated.

The germline V gene (reference sequence) sets CDR1 to LNHDA and CDR2 to SQIVND. Including the terminal cysteine and phenylalanine, the CDR3 comprises 16 residues. Only the CDR3 DNA is retained, 48 bases long and in frame from the first base. V lost 10 bases and J lost 0 bases, and the count of bases not matched to a germline gene is 11. A word on this clone: It has no known antigen specificity. It has no much larger one-base neighbor in the sample; base qualities were not kept.

TCRbeta CDR3 regions were amplified from genomic DNA using the immunoSEQ Assay, a bias-controlled multiplex PCR. On the study's bioinformatics: The number of nucleated cells in each sample was estimated by amplification of reference gene primers within the assay. Sequence reads were collapsed and filtered to measure the absolute abundance of every unique TCRbeta CDR3 rearrangement. For each sample, productive Simpson clonality was calculated as the square root of Simpson's diversity index across productive rearrangements. In its TCRdb copy, this immuneACCESS table keeps in-frame sequences only and misses some clones. Where compared with another copy, unresolved V genes explain less than half of these, and the others have no known cause. Clonal size and the V and J genes are those of that table, whereas D and trimming came from the DNA. The sample table shows 75,000 to 100,000 clones, and over 70% are seen once. The ten most abundant clones make up approximately 11% of the sample.

The collaborating institutions used their own protocols to collect whole blood in K2EDTA tubes. For TCRbeta analysis, collaborators shipped samples in one of three forms: frozen whole blood, isolated PBMCs, or DNA extracted from either of those sample types. This TCR was recovered from a woman older than 75 with acute or convalescent COVID-19. What was sequenced was peripheral blood. The rearrangement joined TRBV19 to TRBJ1-3; 8 central nucleotides agree with TRBD1. The DNA sequence follows: TGTGCCACCACACGTCAGGGGGCTCGCTCTGGAAACACCATATATTTT. This is translated as CATTRQGARSGNTIYF.